These T cell receptor beta chains were read from a single sample in a study of regulatory T cells in long-lasting Graves disease. Via MiXCR, TCRdb re-called the multiplex PCR reads, giving one row per CDR3 protein. The sample has roughly 320,000 distinct CDR3 sequences, approximately 16% seen once. This sample also appeared in a second study, on T cells in Graves' hyperthyroidism and ophthalmopathy.

This sample comprised peripheral blood mononuclear cells (PBMCs), obtained at new diagnosis, from a patient treated with antithyroid drugs. Receptors originate from a man in his forties or fifties with Graves disease. CDR3s include the opening cysteine and the closing phenylalanine or tryptophan. The D gene is left open where the match is weak. The size of a clone is reported for some rows only, either as once, few or many, or as a class for expanded clones.

d_call: TRBD1; v_call: TRBV5-1; clone_size: -; j_call: TRBJ2-2; cdr3_aa: CASTPRTGLNTGELFF; cdr3_nt: TGCGCCAGCACCCCCCGGACAGGGCTGAACACCGGGGAGCTGTTTTTT
d_call: TRBD1; v_call: TRBV27; clone_size: many; j_call: TRBJ1-4; cdr3_aa: CASSPGQRNEKLFF; cdr3_nt: TGTGCCAGCAGCCCGGGACAGAGAAATGAAAAACTGTTTTTT
d_call: -; v_call: TRBV20-1; clone_size: -; j_call: TRBJ1-3; cdr3_aa: CSVGGHSGNTIYF; cdr3_nt: TGCAGTGTGGGCGGACATTCTGGAAACACCATATATTTT
d_call: -; v_call: TRBV6-2/TRBV6-3; clone_size: many; j_call: TRBJ2-1; cdr3_aa: CASTGDSAIPNEQFF; cdr3_nt: TGTGCCAGCACCGGAGACTCGGCGATCCCCAATGAGCAGTTCTTC
d_call: TRBD1; v_call: TRBV18; clone_size: many; j_call: TRBJ2-7; cdr3_aa: CASSPPGTGGGYEQYF; cdr3_nt: TGTGCCAGCTCACCCCCCGGGACAGGGGGTGGCTACGAGCAGTACTTC
d_call: -; v_call: TRBV12-3/TRBV12-4; clone_size: -; j_call: TRBJ2-2; cdr3_aa: CASSPGQGLSGELFF; cdr3_nt: TGTGCCAGCAGTCCGGGACAAGGATTGAGCGGGGAGCTGTTTTTT
d_call: -; v_call: TRBV7-9; clone_size: many; j_call: TRBJ2-2; cdr3_aa: CASRSGLNTGELFF; cdr3_nt: TGTGCCAGCAGATCCGGACTTAACACCGGGGAGCTGTTTTTT
d_call: -; v_call: TRBV28; clone_size: many; j_call: TRBJ1-5; cdr3_aa: CASSPRGVGNQPQHF; cdr3_nt: TGTGCCAGCAGCCCCCGCGGCGTGGGCAATCAGCCCCAGCATTTT
d_call: -; v_call: TRBV20-1; clone_size: many; j_call: TRBJ2-5; cdr3_aa: CSAPGVNQETQYF; cdr3_nt: TGCAGTGCTCCCGGGGTGAACCAAGAGACCCAGTACTTC
d_call: -; v_call: TRBV18; clone_size: many; j_call: TRBJ2-3; cdr3_aa: CASSLGQSYTDTQYF; cdr3_nt: TGTGCCAGCTCACTTGGACAGAGCTATACAGATACGCAGTATTTT
d_call: -; v_call: TRBV3-1; clone_size: -; j_call: TRBJ1-6; cdr3_aa: CASSQDPNNSPLHF; cdr3_nt: TGTGCCAGCAGCCAAGATCCCAATAATTCACCCCTCCACTTT
d_call: TRBD2; v_call: TRBV2; clone_size: -; j_call: TRBJ2-1; cdr3_aa: CASPSGTSPYNEQFF; cdr3_nt: TGTGCCAGTCCGTCTGGGACTAGTCCCTACAATGAGCAGTTCTTC
d_call: -; v_call: TRBV11-2; clone_size: many; j_call: TRBJ2-1; cdr3_aa: CASSRVGGFYNEQFF; cdr3_nt: TGTGCCAGCAGCCGAGTGGGGGGATTCTACAATGAGCAGTTCTTC
d_call: TRBD1; v_call: TRBV5-1; clone_size: few; j_call: TRBJ1-1; cdr3_aa: CASSLGLRDSGTEAFF; cdr3_nt: TGCGCCAGCAGCTTGGGGCTTAGGGACAGTGGCACTGAAGCTTTCTTT
d_call: TRBD2; v_call: TRBV29-1; clone_size: many; j_call: TRBJ2-2; cdr3_aa: CSVSMTAGGLDTGELFF; cdr3_nt: TGCAGCGTTTCAATGACGGCGGGGGGGCTGGACACCGGGGAGCTGTTTTTT
d_call: TRBD2; v_call: TRBV13; clone_size: many; j_call: TRBJ2-7; cdr3_aa: CASSSQRGGRYEQYF; cdr3_nt: TGTGCCAGCAGCTCCCAGCGGGGGGGCCGCTACGAGCAGTACTTC
d_call: -; v_call: TRBV5-1; clone_size: many; j_call: TRBJ2-1; cdr3_aa: CASSLQGIQYNEQFF; cdr3_nt: TGCGCCAGCAGCTTGCAGGGGATCCAATACAATGAGCAGTTCTTC
d_call: -; v_call: TRBV19; clone_size: few; j_call: TRBJ1-3; cdr3_aa: CASSEVHNRRNTIYF; cdr3_nt: TGTGCCAGTAGTGAAGTACATAATCGGAGAAACACCATATATTTT
d_call: -; v_call: TRBV6-9; clone_size: many; j_call: TRBJ2-7; cdr3_aa: CASSYGFGYEQYF; cdr3_nt: TGTGCCAGCAGTTACGGCTTCGGTTACGAGCAGTACTTC
d_call: -; v_call: TRBV20-1; clone_size: many; j_call: TRBJ2-7; cdr3_aa: CSARDGGVYSYEQYF; cdr3_nt: TGCAGTGCTAGAGATGGTGGGGTGTACTCCTACGAGCAGTACTTC
d_call: TRBD1; v_call: TRBV28; clone_size: -; j_call: TRBJ1-5; cdr3_aa: CASRARTGQQPQHF; cdr3_nt: TGTGCCAGCAGGGCGCGGACAGGGCAGCAGCCCCAGCATTTT
d_call: -; v_call: TRBV2; clone_size: few; j_call: TRBJ1-3; cdr3_aa: CASSEARGGNTIYF; cdr3_nt: TGTGCCAGCAGTGAAGCGCGTGGGGGAAACACCATATATTTT
d_call: -; v_call: TRBV20-1; clone_size: -; j_call: TRBJ2-1; cdr3_aa: CSAAGRGEGEQFF; cdr3_nt: TGCAGTGCCGCAGGCCGGGGTGAGGGTGAGCAGTTCTTC
d_call: TRBD1; v_call: TRBV5-6; clone_size: -; j_call: TRBJ2-1; cdr3_aa: CASGQGFSYNEQFF; cdr3_nt: TGTGCCAGCGGACAGGGATTTTCCTACAATGAGCAGTTCTTC